This T cell receptor (beta chain) was retrieved from a study of cytomegalovirus exposure and HLA in healthy donors. About the research overall: Earlier, approximately 180 million T cells were analyzed, and about 120 million unique TCR beta sequences were found among them.

This CDR3 spans 15 amino acids. V was pared by 0 bases and J by 6 bases, with 15 bases between. The germline V gene encodes CDR1 SGDLS and CDR2 YYNGEE. PCR primers comprised 60 Vbeta and 13 Jbeta primers. Data came from immunoSEQ multiplex PCR; TCRdb stores just in-frame clones and leaves some out. The sample has roughly 180,000 clones, roughly 83% seen once; the top ten hold around 0.97%. Of note for this clone: Its antigen remains unknown.

Notes on the study in general: The study carried out a later analysis of TCR beta sequences. It associated 15,000 to 20,000 of them with specific HLA alleles at a false discovery rate of 0.05. As confirmed in vitro, a few CMV-associated chains were specific for CMV antigens. High sensitivity and specificity were reportedly achieved when the classifier diagnosed cytomegalovirus status.

The chain links TRBV9 to TRBJ1-1; D ambiguous. Sequencing was performed on PBMCs. The TCR was taken from a man aged 25-40 years in good health and CMV-seronegative. The CDR3 spells CASSVGVEGSPEAFF. CDR3 DNA sequence: TGTGCCAGCAGCGTAGGGGTAGAGGGCAGTCCTGAAGCTTTCTTT.